The clone carrying this T cell receptor beta chain appeared many times. Its antigen remains unidentified. Deletions cut 5 bases from V and 3 bases from J, with 17 bases between. Per the germline V gene, CDR1 is SQVTM and CDR2 is ANQGSEA. CDR3 length: 14 residues. RNA transcripts gave rise to amplified TCR beta CDR3 regions. A set of HTBI primers served as the primers for a first-round RT-PCR of the TCR CDR3. A single record per CDR3 protein comes from TCRdb applying MiXCR to the multiplex PCR reads. Of under 400,000 distinct CDR3 sequences in the sample, 15% to 20% were seen once. This entry is derived from a study of T cells in Graves' hyperthyroidism and ophthalmopathy. Study results and caveats: Peripheral blood also featured most of the thyroid clonotypes expanded above 0.001.

The TCR originated in a middle-aged woman with Graves' ophthalmopathy. The material sequenced was blood. V gene TRBV29-1 combines with J gene TRBJ2-7, with a possible D match to TRBD1 (6 bases). CDR3 sequence reads: CSVSWGKGGYEQYF. DNA of the CDR3: TGCAGCGTTTCGTGGGGTAAAGGGGGCTACGAGCAGTACTTC.